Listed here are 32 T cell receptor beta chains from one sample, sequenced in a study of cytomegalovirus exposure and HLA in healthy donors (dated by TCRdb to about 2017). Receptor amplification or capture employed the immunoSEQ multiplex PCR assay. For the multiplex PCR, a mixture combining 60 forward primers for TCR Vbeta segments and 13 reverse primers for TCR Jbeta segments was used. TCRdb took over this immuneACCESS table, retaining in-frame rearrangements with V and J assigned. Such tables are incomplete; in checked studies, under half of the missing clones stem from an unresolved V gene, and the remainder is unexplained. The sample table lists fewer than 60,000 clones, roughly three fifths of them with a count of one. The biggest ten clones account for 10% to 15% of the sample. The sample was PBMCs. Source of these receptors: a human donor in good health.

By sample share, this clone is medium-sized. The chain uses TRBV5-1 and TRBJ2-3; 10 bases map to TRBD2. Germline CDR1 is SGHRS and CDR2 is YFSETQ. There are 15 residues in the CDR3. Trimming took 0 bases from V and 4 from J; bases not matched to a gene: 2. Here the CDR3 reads CASSLASGGADTQYF. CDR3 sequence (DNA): TGCGCCAGCAGCTTGGCAAGCGGGGGGGCAGATACGCAGTATTTT.

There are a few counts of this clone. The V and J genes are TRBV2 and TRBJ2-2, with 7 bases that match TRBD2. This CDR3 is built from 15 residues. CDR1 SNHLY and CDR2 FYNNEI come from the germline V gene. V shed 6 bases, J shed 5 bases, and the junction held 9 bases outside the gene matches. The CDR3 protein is CASRVAGHKTGELFF. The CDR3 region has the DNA TGTGCCAGCAGGGTAGCGGGCCACAAAACCGGGGAGCTGTTTTTT.

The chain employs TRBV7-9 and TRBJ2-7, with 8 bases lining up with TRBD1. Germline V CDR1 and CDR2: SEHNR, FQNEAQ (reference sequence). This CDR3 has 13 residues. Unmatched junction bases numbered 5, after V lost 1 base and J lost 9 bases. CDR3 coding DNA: TGTGCCAGCAGCTTAGGTACAGGGGGTAGGCAGTACTTC. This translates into CASSLGTGGRQYF.

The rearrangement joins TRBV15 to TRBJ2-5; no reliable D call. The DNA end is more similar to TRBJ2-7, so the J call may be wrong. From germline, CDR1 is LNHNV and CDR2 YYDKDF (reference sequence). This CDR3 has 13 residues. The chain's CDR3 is CATSRAQNYEQYF. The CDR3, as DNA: TGTGCCACCAGCAGAGCCCAAAACTACGAGCAGTACTTC.

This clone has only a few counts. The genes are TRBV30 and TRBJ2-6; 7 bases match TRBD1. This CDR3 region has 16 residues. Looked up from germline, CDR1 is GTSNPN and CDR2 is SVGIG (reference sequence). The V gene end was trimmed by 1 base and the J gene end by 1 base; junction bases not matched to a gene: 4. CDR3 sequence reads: CAWSALRGSGANVLTF. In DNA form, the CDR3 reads TGTGCCTGGAGTGCTCTCAGGGGGTCTGGGGCCAACGTCCTGACTTTC.

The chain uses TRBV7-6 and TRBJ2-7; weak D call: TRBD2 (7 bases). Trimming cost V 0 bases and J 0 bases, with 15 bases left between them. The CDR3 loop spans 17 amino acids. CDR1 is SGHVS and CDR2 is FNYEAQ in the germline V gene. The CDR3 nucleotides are TGTGCCAGCAGCTTAGCCTGGGAGGGGGTAAGCTCCTACGAGCAGTACTTC. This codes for CASSLAWEGVSSYEQYF.

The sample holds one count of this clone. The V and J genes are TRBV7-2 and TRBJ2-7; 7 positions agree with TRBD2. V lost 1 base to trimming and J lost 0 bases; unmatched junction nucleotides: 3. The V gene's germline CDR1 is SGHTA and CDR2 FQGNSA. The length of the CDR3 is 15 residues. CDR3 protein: CASSLDSGDSYEQYF. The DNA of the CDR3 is TGTGCCAGCAGCTTAGACAGCGGGGACTCCTACGAGCAGTACTTC.

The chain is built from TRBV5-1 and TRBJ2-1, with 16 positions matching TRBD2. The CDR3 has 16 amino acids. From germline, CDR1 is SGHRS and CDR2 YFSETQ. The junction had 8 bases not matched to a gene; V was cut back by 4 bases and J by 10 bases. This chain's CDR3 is CASSPGTSGGAREQFF. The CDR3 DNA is TGCGCCAGCAGCCCCGGGACTAGCGGGGGGGCGCGCGAGCAGTTCTTC.

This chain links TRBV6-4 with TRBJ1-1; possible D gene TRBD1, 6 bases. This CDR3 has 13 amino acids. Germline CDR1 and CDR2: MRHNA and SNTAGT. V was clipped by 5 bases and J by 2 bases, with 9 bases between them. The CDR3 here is CASSLDSNTEAFF. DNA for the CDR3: TGTGCCAGCAGTCTGGACAGCAACACTGAAGCTTTCTTT.

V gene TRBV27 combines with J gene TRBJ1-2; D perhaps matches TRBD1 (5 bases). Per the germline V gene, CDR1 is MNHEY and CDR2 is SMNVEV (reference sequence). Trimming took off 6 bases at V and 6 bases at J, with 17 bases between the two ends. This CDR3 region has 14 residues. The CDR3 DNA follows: TGTGCCAGCAGAGCCTCGCTGGGGGGGAATGGCTACACCTTC. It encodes CASRASLGGNGYTF.

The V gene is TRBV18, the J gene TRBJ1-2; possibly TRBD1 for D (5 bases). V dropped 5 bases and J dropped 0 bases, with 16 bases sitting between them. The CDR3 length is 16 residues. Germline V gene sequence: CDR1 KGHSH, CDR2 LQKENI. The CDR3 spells CASSSTGGGANYGYTF. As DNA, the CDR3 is TGTGCCAGCTCATCAACAGGCGGCGGTGCTAACTATGGCTACACCTTC.

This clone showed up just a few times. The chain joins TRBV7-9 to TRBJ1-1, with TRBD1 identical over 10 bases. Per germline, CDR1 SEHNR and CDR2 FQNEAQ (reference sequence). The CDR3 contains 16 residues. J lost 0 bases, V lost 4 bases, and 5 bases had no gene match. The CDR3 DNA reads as TGTGCCAGCAGCTCCCGGGACAGGGGTATGAACACTGAAGCTTTCTTT. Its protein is CASSSRDRGMNTEAFF.

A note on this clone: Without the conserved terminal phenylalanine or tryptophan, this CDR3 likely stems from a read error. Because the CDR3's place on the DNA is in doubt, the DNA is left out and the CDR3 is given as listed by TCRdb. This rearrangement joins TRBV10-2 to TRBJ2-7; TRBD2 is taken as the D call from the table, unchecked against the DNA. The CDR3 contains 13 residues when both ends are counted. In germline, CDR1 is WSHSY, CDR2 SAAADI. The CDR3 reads CASSASLPGRVGL.

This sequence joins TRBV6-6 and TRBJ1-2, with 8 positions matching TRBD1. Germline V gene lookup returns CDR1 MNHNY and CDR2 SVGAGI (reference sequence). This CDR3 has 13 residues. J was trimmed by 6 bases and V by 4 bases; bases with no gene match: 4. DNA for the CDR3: TGTGCCAGCAGTTTCGACAGGGGTAATGGCTACACCTTC. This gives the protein CASSFDRGNGYTF.

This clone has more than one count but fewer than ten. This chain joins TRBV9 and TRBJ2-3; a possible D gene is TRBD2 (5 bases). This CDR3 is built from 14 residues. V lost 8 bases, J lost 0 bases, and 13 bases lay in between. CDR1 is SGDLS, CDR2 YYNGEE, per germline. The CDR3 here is CASALGDSTDTQYF. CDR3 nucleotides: TGTGCCAGTGCACTCGGGGATAGCACAGATACGCAGTATTTT. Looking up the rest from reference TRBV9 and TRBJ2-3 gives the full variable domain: DSGVTQTPKHLITATGQRVTLRCSPRSGDLSVYWYQQSLDQGLQFLIQYYNGEERAKGNILERFSAQQFPDLHSELNLSSLELGDSALYFCASALGDSTDTQYFGPGTRLTVL.

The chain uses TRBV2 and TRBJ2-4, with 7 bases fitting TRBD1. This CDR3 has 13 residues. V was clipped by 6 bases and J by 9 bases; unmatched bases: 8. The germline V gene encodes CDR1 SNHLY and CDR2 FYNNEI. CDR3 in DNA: TGTGCCAGCAGGGAGAGACAGGGTCGCATTCAGTACTTC. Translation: CASRERQGRIQYF.

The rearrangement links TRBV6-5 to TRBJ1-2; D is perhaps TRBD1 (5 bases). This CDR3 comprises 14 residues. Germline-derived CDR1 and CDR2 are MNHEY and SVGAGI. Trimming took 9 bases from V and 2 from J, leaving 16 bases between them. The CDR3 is CASAPGDSNYGYTF. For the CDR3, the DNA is TGTGCCAGTGCCCCCGGGGACTCAAACTATGGCTACACCTTC.

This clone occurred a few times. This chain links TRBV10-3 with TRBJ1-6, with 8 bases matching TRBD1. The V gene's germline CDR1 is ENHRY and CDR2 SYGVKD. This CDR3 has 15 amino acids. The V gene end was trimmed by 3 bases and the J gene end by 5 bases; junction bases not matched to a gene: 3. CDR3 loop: CAISEWTGNNSPLHF. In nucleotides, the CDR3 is TGTGCCATCAGTGAATGGACAGGGAATAATTCACCCCTCCACTTT.

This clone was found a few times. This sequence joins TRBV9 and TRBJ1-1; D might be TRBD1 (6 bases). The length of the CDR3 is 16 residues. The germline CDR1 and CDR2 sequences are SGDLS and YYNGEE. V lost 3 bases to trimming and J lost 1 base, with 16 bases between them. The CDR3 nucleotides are TGTGCCAGCAGCGCGGACAGTCACACACGGAACACTGAAGCTTTCTTT. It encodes CASSADSHTRNTEAFF.

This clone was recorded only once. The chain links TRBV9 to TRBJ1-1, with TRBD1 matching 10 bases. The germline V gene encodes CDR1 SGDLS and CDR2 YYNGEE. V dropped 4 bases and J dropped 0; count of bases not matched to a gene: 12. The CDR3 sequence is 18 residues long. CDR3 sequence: CASSLDPGQGVMNTEAFF. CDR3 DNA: TGTGCCAGCAGCCTCGACCCCGGACAGGGGGTTATGAACACTGAAGCTTTCTTT. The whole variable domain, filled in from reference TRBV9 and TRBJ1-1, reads DSGVTQTPKHLITATGQRVTLRCSPRSGDLSVYWYQQSLDQGLQFLIQYYNGEERAKGNILERFSAQQFPDLHSELNLSSLELGDSALYFCASSLDPGQGVMNTEAFFGQGTRLTVV.

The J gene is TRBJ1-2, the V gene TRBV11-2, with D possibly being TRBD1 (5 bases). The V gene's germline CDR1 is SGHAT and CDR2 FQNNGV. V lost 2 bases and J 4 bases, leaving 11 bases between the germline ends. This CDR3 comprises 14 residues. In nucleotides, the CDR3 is TGTGCCAGCAGCTTACAGGGTTGGGGCTATGGCTACACCTTC. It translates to CASSLQGWGYGYTF.

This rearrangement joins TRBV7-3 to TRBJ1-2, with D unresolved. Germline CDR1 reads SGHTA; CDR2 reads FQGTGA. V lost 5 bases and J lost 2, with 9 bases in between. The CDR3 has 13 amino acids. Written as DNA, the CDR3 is TGTGCCAGCAGCCCGGAACAGAACTATGGCTACACCTTC. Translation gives CASSPEQNYGYTF.

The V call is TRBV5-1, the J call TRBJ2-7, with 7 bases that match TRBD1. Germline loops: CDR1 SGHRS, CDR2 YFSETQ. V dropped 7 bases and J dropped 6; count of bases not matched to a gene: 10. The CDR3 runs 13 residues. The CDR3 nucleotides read TGCGCCAGCCGCCCCTCAGGGGGTGGCGAGCAGTACTTC. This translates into CASRPSGGGEQYF.

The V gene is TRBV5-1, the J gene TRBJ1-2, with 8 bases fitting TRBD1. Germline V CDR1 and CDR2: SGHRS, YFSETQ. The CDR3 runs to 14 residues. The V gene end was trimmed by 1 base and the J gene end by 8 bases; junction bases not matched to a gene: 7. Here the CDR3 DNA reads TGCGCCAGCAGCTTGACCGGACAGGGCGTCGGCTACACCTTC. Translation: CASSLTGQGVGYTF.

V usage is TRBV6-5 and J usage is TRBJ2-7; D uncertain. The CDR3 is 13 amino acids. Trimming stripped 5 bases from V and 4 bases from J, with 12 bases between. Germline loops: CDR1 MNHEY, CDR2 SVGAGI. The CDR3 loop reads CASSGQNRYEQYF. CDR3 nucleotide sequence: TGTGCCAGCAGTGGGCAGAACCGTTACGAGCAGTACTTC.

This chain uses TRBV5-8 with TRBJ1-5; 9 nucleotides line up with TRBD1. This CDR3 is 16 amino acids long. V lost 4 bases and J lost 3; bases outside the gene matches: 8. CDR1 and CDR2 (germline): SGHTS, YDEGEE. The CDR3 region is CASSPGTGSNNQPQHF. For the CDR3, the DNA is TGTGCCAGCAGCCCCGGGACAGGGAGTAACAATCAGCCCCAGCATTTT.

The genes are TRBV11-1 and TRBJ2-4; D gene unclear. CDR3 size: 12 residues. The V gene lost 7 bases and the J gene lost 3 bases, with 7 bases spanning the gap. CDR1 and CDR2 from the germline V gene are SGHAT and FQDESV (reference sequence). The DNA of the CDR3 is TGTGCCAGCAAGCCCCTCAAAAACATTCAGTACTTC. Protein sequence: CASKPLKNIQYF.

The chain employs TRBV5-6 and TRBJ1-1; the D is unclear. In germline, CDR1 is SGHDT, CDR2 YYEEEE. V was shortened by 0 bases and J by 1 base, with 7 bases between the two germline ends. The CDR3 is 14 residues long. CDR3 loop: CASSLVKQNTEAFF. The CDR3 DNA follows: TGTGCCAGCAGCTTGGTTAAACAGAACACTGAAGCTTTCTTT.

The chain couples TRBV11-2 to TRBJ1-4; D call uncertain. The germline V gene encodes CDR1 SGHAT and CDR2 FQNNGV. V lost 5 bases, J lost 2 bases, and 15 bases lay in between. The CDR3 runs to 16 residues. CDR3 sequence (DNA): TGTGCCAGCAGCCCTTTAGTAGTTTCGACTAATGAAAAACTGTTTTTT. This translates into CASSPLVVSTNEKLFF.

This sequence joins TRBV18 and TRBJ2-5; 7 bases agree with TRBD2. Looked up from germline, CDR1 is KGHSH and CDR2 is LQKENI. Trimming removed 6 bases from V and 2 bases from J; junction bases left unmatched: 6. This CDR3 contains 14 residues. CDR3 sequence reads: CASSGQRGQETQYF. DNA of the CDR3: TGTGCCAGCTCGGGCCAGCGGGGTCAAGAGACCCAGTACTTC.

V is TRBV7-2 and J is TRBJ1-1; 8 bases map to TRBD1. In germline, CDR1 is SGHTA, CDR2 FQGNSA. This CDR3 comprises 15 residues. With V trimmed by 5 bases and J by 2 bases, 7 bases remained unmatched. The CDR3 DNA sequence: TGTGCCAGCAGCCCCGACAGGGGTCGTAACACTGAAGCTTTCTTT. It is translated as CASSPDRGRNTEAFF.

CDR3 residues: CASSPAVYATNEKLFF. CDR3 DNA: TGTGCCAGCAGCCCCGCGGTTTATGCAACTAATGAAAAACTGTTTTTT. The chain has TRBV5-8 and TRBJ1-4, with D unresolved. V was pared by 4 bases and J by 0 bases, with 13 bases between. CDR1 is SGHTS and CDR2 is YDEGEE in the germline V gene. The CDR3 is 16 residues long.